This entry lists 10 T cell receptor beta chains sequenced from one sample in a study of blood T cell repertoires in COVID-19. The table came from immunoSEQ multiplex PCR; TCRdb's copy has only in-frame clones and leaves some out. Among a few hundred thousand clones listed, around 90% were seen once. Sequenced sample: peripheral blood. The source of these receptors is a woman aged 55-69 years with COVID-19, enrolled during active disease.

The chain joins TRBV2 to TRBJ1-1; no clear D. Germline values: CDR1 SNHLY, CDR2 FYNNEI. V was cut by 6 bases and J by 1 base, with 3 bases left in between. The CDR3 is 11 amino acids. Written as DNA, the CDR3 is TGTGCCAGCAGACAGAACACTGAAGCTTTCTTT. It is translated as CASRQNTEAFF.

The gene calls are TRBV7-2 and TRBJ2-1, with D unclear. The CDR3 has 15 residues. Germline CDR1 reads SGHTA; CDR2 reads FQGNSA. Trimming left V 1 base short and J 1 base short, with 8 bases between. CDR3 residues: CASSLGHLSYNEQFF. The DNA for the CDR3 is TGTGCCAGCAGCTTAGGGCACCTTTCCTACAATGAGCAGTTCTTC.

This rearrangement joins TRBV11-2 to TRBJ2-1; 8 bases align to TRBD1. V was clipped by 1 base and J by 6 bases; unmatched bases: 14. Germline CDR1 and CDR2: SGHAT and FQNNGV. This CDR3 is 18 amino acids long. This chain's CDR3 is CASSLALRQGTFLNEQFF. The CDR3 DNA reads TGTGCCAGCAGCTTAGCACTCCGACAGGGGACTTTCCTCAATGAGCAGTTCTTC.

The chain couples TRBV10-3 to TRBJ1-2; TRBD1 might be the D (6 bases). This CDR3 comprises 14 residues. V shed 3 bases and J shed 8 bases, with 16 bases lying between them. Per the germline V gene, CDR1 is ENHRY and CDR2 is SYGVKD. CDR3 in amino acids: CAISESRDKVGYTF. In DNA form, the CDR3 reads TGTGCCATCAGTGAAAGCCGGGACAAGGTCGGCTACACCTTC.

The chain has TRBV6-5 and TRBJ2-3; 7 positions match TRBD1. The germline V gene encodes CDR1 MNHEY and CDR2 SVGAGI. This CDR3 comprises 14 residues. After removal of 6 bases from V and 11 bases from J, the junction contained 14 bases not matched to a gene. The CDR3 here is CASRLLTGDQVQYF. The CDR3, as DNA: TGTGCCAGCAGGCTACTAACAGGGGATCAGGTGCAGTATTTT.

The chain carries TRBV2 and TRBJ1-4; D call uncertain. Trimming removed 10 bases at V and 2 bases at J, with 11 bases between. From germline, CDR1 is SNHLY and CDR2 FYNNEI. The CDR3 totals 13 residues. The CDR3 sequence is CANKLGTNEKLFF. CDR3 coding DNA: TGTGCCAACAAACTAGGGACTAATGAAAAACTGTTTTTT.

There are a few counts of this clone. The chain joins TRBV6-5 to TRBJ2-2; 7 nucleotides agree with TRBD1. The ends lost 9 bases at V and 4 bases at J; junction bases unmatched: 8. Per germline, CDR1 MNHEY and CDR2 SVGAGI. This CDR3 is built from 14 residues. This CDR3 reads CASTDRESTGELFF. DNA for the CDR3: TGTGCCAGTACAGACAGGGAGAGCACCGGGGAGCTGTTTTTT.

The gene calls are TRBV5-4 and TRBJ1-2; 8 bases line up with TRBD1. After removal of 4 bases from V and 3 bases from J, the junction contained 5 bases not matched to a gene. Germline CDR1 reads SGHNT; CDR2 reads YYREEE (reference sequence). The CDR3 length is 14 residues. In DNA form, the CDR3 reads TGTGCCAGCAGCCCAGGGGGCGCAGACTATGGCTACACCTTC. It codes for CASSPGGADYGYTF.

The V and J genes are TRBV29-1 and TRBJ2-7; 9 nucleotides agree with TRBD1. Germline V lookup: CDR1 SQVTM, CDR2 ANQGSEA. This CDR3 region has 16 residues. V trimming: 0 bases; J trimming: 9 bases; junction bases outside the gene matches: 15. The CDR3 spells CSVEDFEGTGRIRQYF. CDR3 coding DNA: TGCAGCGTTGAAGATTTTGAGGGGACAGGGAGAATCCGGCAGTACTTC.

J is TRBJ2-7 and V is TRBV5-1; TRBD1 matches 9 bases. This CDR3 is 15 amino acids long. The V and J ends lost 0 bases and 5 bases, in that order; junction bases with no gene match: 6. Germline V CDR1 and CDR2: SGHRS, YFSETQ. The CDR3 DNA reads as TGCGCCAGCAGCTTGGTAGGGACAGGGCTCCACGAGCAGTACTTC. Its protein is CASSLVGTGLHEQYF.